This T cell receptor (beta chain) was retrieved from a study of blood T cell repertoires in COVID-19. V was cut by 4 bases and J by 0 bases, with 14 bases left in between. Germline V CDR1 and CDR2: KGHSH, LQKENI. The CDR3 consists of 16 residues. Sequenced by immunoSEQ multiplex PCR; TCRdb stores in-frame clones only, minus some. In the table there are some 250,000 clones, approximately 85% of which are singletons. This study enrolled people aged roughly 18 to 89 from about 24 US geographic areas. The TCR comes from a woman aged 45-60 years who had recovered from COVID-19. Material: PBMCs or T cells enriched from blood (not recorded which). This chain joins TRBV18 and TRBJ2-3, with no clear D. The CDR3 bases are TGTGCCAGCTCACGGAGTCAGCAACCGAGCACAGATACGCAGTATTTT. This encodes CASSRSQQPSTDTQYF.